This T cell receptor beta chain was recorded in a study of CD8 T cells in Susac syndrome. In blood CD8+ and CD4+ T cells, TCR beta underwent sequencing. CD8+ and CD4+ T cells were negatively isolated; TEMRA cells were FACS-enriched. Germline V lookup: CDR1 LNHDA, CDR2 SQIVND (reference sequence). V was cut by 3 bases and J by 7 bases, with 10 bases left in between. This CDR3 has 13 residues. RNA in amounts of roughly 0.5 to 1 ug was reverse transcribed with random hexamers. Amplification of TCR beta CDR3 was carried out by immunoSEQ multiplex PCR, which covered 54 Vbeta and 13 Jbeta segments. Each CDR3 protein gets one entry after TCRdb re-called the immunoSEQ multiplex PCR reads with MiXCR. Of around 140,000 distinct CDR3 sequences in the sample, around 80% were seen once.

Sequencing used CD8+ T cells from PBMCs. This receptor was identified in a human donor with multiple sclerosis. The rearrangement joins TRBV19 to TRBJ2-1; possible D gene TRBD2, 5 bases. The CDR3 DNA reads TGTGCCAGTAGTATGTCATCGGGGAATGAGCAGTTCTTC. This encodes CASSMSSGNEQFF.